Below are 27 T cell receptor beta chains sequenced from a single sample in a study of blood T cell repertoires in COVID-19. Sequencing was performed with immunoSEQ multiplex PCR; in TCRdb, only in-frame clones are kept and a portion is missing. The data show around 480,000 clones, 88% seen once. Sequences were obtained from peripheral blood. These receptor sequences come from a woman aged 50 to 60 with COVID-19, enrolled during active disease.

The genes are TRBV6-5 and TRBJ2-5; D is unclear. Trimming stripped 7 bases from V and 5 bases from J, with 20 bases between. CDR3 size: 15 residues. Per the germline V gene, CDR1 is MNHEY and CDR2 is SVGAGI. The CDR3 sequence: CASTPRRSRSETQYF. The CDR3 coding sequence is TGTGCCAGCACCCCCAGGCGTTCTCGTTCGGAGACCCAGTACTTC.

This chain links TRBV7-2 with TRBJ2-1, with 11 bases lining up with TRBD2. This CDR3 comprises 15 residues. Germline-derived CDR1 and CDR2 are SGHTA and FQGNSA. V shed 2 bases and J 5 bases; nucleotides not matched to a gene: 2. CDR3 sequence (DNA): TGTGCCAGCAGCTTACTAGCGGGGGGTCACAATGAGCAGTTCTTC. Its translation: CASSLLAGGHNEQFF.

This sequence joins TRBV6-6 and TRBJ2-2; 9 bases line up with TRBD2. J gave up 3 bases and V 4 bases, and 6 bases lay outside the gene matches. The CDR3 totals 16 residues. Per germline, CDR1 MNHNY and CDR2 SVGAGI (reference sequence). DNA for the CDR3: TGTGCCAGCAGTTCGCAAGCGGGGGGACACACCGGGGAGCTGTTTTTT. It specifies CASSSQAGGHTGELFF.

The V call is TRBV19, the J call TRBJ1-5, with 7 positions matching TRBD1. CDR1 and CDR2 from the germline V gene are LNHDA and SQIVND (reference sequence). CDR3 length: 13 amino acids. Trimming removed 8 bases from V and 10 bases from J; junction bases left unmatched: 11. CDR3 DNA: TGTGCCAGTTCTGGAACCCAGGGGGGACCCCAGCATTTT. The encoded protein is CASSGTQGGPQHF.

V and J are TRBV7-3 and TRBJ2-7, with D perhaps matching TRBD1 (6 bases). Germline CDR1 SGHTA, CDR2 FQGTGA. The V and J ends lost 5 bases and 4 bases respectively, with 18 bases between them. The CDR3 extends over 15 amino acids. The CDR3 sequence: CASSRTGTPTYEQYF. The CDR3 bases are TGTGCCAGCAGCCGAACCGGGACACCGACTTACGAGCAGTACTTC.

The rearrangement joins TRBV7-2 to TRBJ2-1; 7 nucleotides agree with TRBD2. CDR3 size: 17 residues. V shed 5 bases, J shed 4 bases, and the junction held 14 bases outside the gene matches. From germline, CDR1 is SGHTA and CDR2 FQGNSA. CDR3 residues: CASSRKAGGTKYNEQFF. The CDR3, as DNA: TGTGCCAGCAGCCGGAAGGCCGGCGGGACTAAATACAATGAGCAGTTCTTC. The full variable domain, in which reference TRBV7-2 and TRBJ2-1 provide the parts outside the CDR3, is GAGVSQSPSNKVTEKGKDVELRCDPISGHTALYWYRQSLGQGLEFLIYFQGNSAPDKSGLPSDRFSAERTGGSVSTLTIQRTQQEDSAVYLCASSRKAGGTKYNEQFFGPGTRLTVL.

This clone occurred once. The genes are TRBV12-1 and TRBJ1-1; TRBD1 was called by the table and not checked on the DNA. TRBV12-1 is reported as a pseudogene. The CDR3 covers 15 residues. CDR3 sequence reads: CASSFRDRDNPEAFF. DNA of the CDR3: TGTGCCAGCAGCTTCCGGGACAGGGATAATCCTGAAGCTTTCTTT.

This clone was seen once. The rearrangement joins TRBV7-3 to TRBJ2-1; 14 nucleotides match TRBD2. Trimming removed 3 bases from V and 5 bases from J; junction bases left unmatched: 9. The CDR3 sequence is 18 residues long. Germline V lookup: CDR1 SGHTA, CDR2 FQGTGA. CDR3 sequence (DNA): TGTGCCAGCAGCTTGCCGGGACTAGCGGGGGCCCACAACAATGAGCAGTTCTTC. It yields the protein CASSLPGLAGAHNNEQFF.

The chain uses TRBV2 and TRBJ1-2; tentative D call: TRBD1 (5 bases). CDR3 length: 14 residues. Trimming pared 8 bases from V and 1 base from J, leaving 14 bases between. The germline gives CDR1 SNHLY, CDR2 FYNNEI. CDR3 amino acids: CASHMDIHNYGYTF. The CDR3 DNA sequence: TGTGCCAGCCATATGGACATTCATAACTATGGCTACACCTTC. The full variable domain, with the rest looked up from reference TRBV2 and TRBJ1-2, is EPEVTQTPSHQVTQMGQEVILRCVPISNHLYFYWYRQILGQKVEFLVSFYNNEISEKSEIFDDQFSVERPDGSNFTLKIRSTKLEDSAMYFCASHMDIHNYGYTFGSGTRLTVV.

To note about this clone: Additional DNA sequences in this sample encode the identical CDR3. The chain employs TRBV9 and TRBJ1-2; D is perhaps TRBD1 (6 bases). The V gene's germline CDR1 is SGDLS and CDR2 YYNGEE. V lost 0 bases and J 2 bases, leaving 8 bases between the germline ends. The CDR3 has 14 residues. CDR3 sequence (DNA): TGTGCCAGCAGCGTAGTTGGGGGCAACTATGGCTACACCTTC. Amino acids: CASSVVGGNYGYTF. Variable domain in full (rest from reference TRBV9 and TRBJ1-2): DSGVTQTPKHLITATGQRVTLRCSPRSGDLSVYWYQQSLDQGLQFLIQYYNGEERAKGNILERFSAQQFPDLHSELNLSSLELGDSALYFCASSVVGGNYGYTFGSGTRLTVV.

The rearrangement links TRBV24-1 to TRBJ2-3; tentative D call: TRBD2 (6 bases). V dropped 6 bases and J dropped 1 base, with 10 bases sitting between them. The V gene's germline CDR1 is KGHDR and CDR2 SFDVKD. The CDR3 runs to 14 residues. The CDR3 region has the DNA TGTGCCACCAGTCCATCGGGGGGCACAGATACGCAGTATTTT. Translated: CATSPSGGTDTQYF.

The chain has TRBV4-1 and TRBJ2-1; tentative D call: TRBD2 (6 bases). The V gene lost 4 bases and the J gene lost 7 bases, with 20 bases spanning the gap. The germline gives CDR1 MGHRA, CDR2 YSYEKL. This CDR3 has 16 residues. The CDR3 protein is CASSRQGGRGRNEQFF. DNA for the CDR3: TGCGCCAGCAGCCGGCAAGGTGGTCGGGGGAGGAATGAGCAGTTCTTC.

The chain employs TRBV12-3 or TRBV12-4 and TRBJ1-2, with D tentatively TRBD1 (5 bases). The germline V and J ends were trimmed by 7 bases and 4 bases, with 13 bases remaining between them. The CDR3 loop spans 13 amino acids. DNA of the CDR3: TGTGCCAGCACCACCGACAGAAGCTATGGCTACACCTTC. Translated: CASTTDRSYGYTF.

This sequence joins TRBV6-5 and TRBJ1-1, with 10 bases lining up with TRBD1. The V gene end was trimmed by 4 bases and the J gene end by 5 bases; junction bases not matched to a gene: 1. The CDR3 consists of 13 residues. Germline V gene sequence: CDR1 MNHEY, CDR2 SVGAGI. CDR3 protein: CASSWDRGTEAFF. In DNA form, the CDR3 reads TGTGCCAGCAGTTGGGACAGGGGAACTGAAGCTTTCTTT.

The genes are TRBV5-4 and TRBJ2-3; tentative D call: TRBD1 (6 bases). The CDR3 is 16 amino acids. Between the trimmed V and J ends, which lost 5 bases and 0 bases, there was a span of 16 bases. CDR1 SGHNT and CDR2 YYREEE come from the germline V gene (reference sequence). CDR3 residues: CASSFRRQVSTDTQYF. The DNA of the CDR3 is TGTGCCAGCAGTTTTCGGAGACAGGTTAGCACAGATACGCAGTATTTT.

This clone was recorded once. V gene TRBV28 combines with J gene TRBJ2-1, with TRBD1 as a possible D gene (6 bases). Trimming cost V 3 bases and J 2 bases, with 8 bases left between them. Germline assignment: CDR1 MDHEN and CDR2 SYDVKM. This CDR3 has 14 amino acids. The CDR3 DNA sequence: TGTGCCAGCAGTTTGAGGGGGACCTACAATGAGCAGTTCTTC. Protein product: CASSLRGTYNEQFF.

This chain joins TRBV4-1 and TRBJ2-4; a possible D gene is TRBD1 (5 bases). CDR3 length: 17 amino acids. V lost 0 bases and J lost 7, with 19 bases in between. From germline, CDR1 is MGHRA and CDR2 YSYEKL. Written as DNA, the CDR3 is TGCGCCAGCAGCCAAGATAGAGTTGGGGCCTCGAAGAACATTCAGTACTTC. Amino acid sequence: CASSQDRVGASKNIQYF.

The rearrangement uses TRBV6-2 or TRBV6-3 and TRBJ1-4; possibly TRBD1 for D (6 bases). With 7 bases removed from V and 7 bases from J, the gap between germline ends came to 16 bases. Germline CDR1 is MNHEY and CDR2 is SVGEGT. This CDR3 contains 14 residues. The CDR3 coding sequence is TGTGCCAGCAACCCGGGACATGAACCTGAAAAACTGTTTTTT. It specifies CASNPGHEPEKLFF.

The chain carries TRBV30 and TRBJ1-4; 7 nucleotides agree with TRBD1. With V trimmed by 5 bases and J by 7 bases, 10 bases remained unmatched. From germline, CDR1 is GTSNPN and CDR2 SVGIG (reference sequence). This CDR3 spans 14 amino acids. CDR3 region: CAWGTGDWGEKLFF. In nucleotides, the CDR3 is TGTGCCTGGGGTACAGGGGATTGGGGTGAAAAACTGTTTTTT.

A word on this clone: This specimen includes other DNA sequences encoding the same CDR3. The chain joins TRBV6-5 to TRBJ1-2; 10 bases line up with TRBD1. Germline lookup yields CDR1 MNHEY and CDR2 SVGAGI. V shed 6 bases, J shed 3 bases, and the junction held 4 bases outside the gene matches. The CDR3 is made up of 14 amino acids. CDR3 nucleotides: TGTGCCAGCAGCAAGGACAGGGGGGACTATGGCTACACCTTC. Its protein is CASSKDRGDYGYTF.

This chain uses TRBV9 with TRBJ1-6; D might be TRBD1 (5 bases). V lost 3 bases and J lost 8, with 15 bases in between. The CDR3 sequence is 15 residues long. Germline V CDR1 and CDR2: SGDLS, YYNGEE. The CDR3 reads CASSAPLGGDSPLHF. The CDR3, as DNA: TGTGCCAGCAGCGCCCCTCTCGGGGGGGATTCACCCCTCCACTTT.

On this clone: The same CDR3 is also encoded by other DNA sequences in this sample. V usage is TRBV27 and J usage is TRBJ2-2; D is perhaps TRBD1 (5 bases). This CDR3 contains 15 residues. Trimming left V 3 bases short and J 1 base short, with 9 bases between. Germline CDR1 reads MNHEY; CDR2 reads SMNVEV (reference sequence). CDR3 residues: CASSFQTGNTGELFF. The CDR3 DNA reads TGTGCCAGCAGTTTCCAAACAGGGAACACCGGGGAGCTGTTTTTT.

The V call is TRBV6-5, the J call TRBJ1-1; no firm D call. CDR3 size: 13 residues. Germline CDR1 MNHEY, CDR2 SVGAGI. Trimming removed 5 bases from V and 1 base from J, with 8 bases in between. The CDR3: CASSPLRNTEAFF. CDR3 nucleotides: TGTGCCAGCAGTCCACTCCGGAACACTGAAGCTTTCTTT.

The chain has TRBV15 and TRBJ1-2; maybe TRBD1 (5 bases). CDR3 size: 12 residues. CDR1 and CDR2 from the germline V gene are LNHNV and YYDKDF (reference sequence). The V end was cut by 6 bases, the J end by 4 bases, with 9 bases between. This CDR3 reads CATRDTSYGYTF. The CDR3 DNA sequence: TGTGCCACCAGGGACACCTCCTATGGCTACACCTTC.

The chain has TRBV28 and TRBJ2-1; TRBD1 aligns across 9 bases. J was trimmed by 4 bases and V by 6 bases; bases with no gene match: 7. The CDR3 length is 15 residues. Germline V gives CDR1 MDHEN, CDR2 SYDVKM. The CDR3 nucleotides are TGTGCCAGCAGCCCCGGGACAGGGAAATACAATGAGCAGTTCTTC. The encoded protein is CASSPGTGKYNEQFF.

The genes are TRBV6-1 and TRBJ1-2; 7 bases are shared with TRBD1. The trim removed 0 bases at V and 4 bases at J, leaving 5 bases unmatched. Germline CDR1 reads MNHNS; CDR2 reads SASEGT. CDR3 length: 15 amino acids. CDR3 sequence: CASSEARRGSYGYTF. The CDR3, as DNA: TGTGCCAGCAGTGAAGCTCGCAGGGGGTCCTATGGCTACACCTTC.

The J gene is TRBJ2-4, the V gene TRBV18; 12 bases line up with TRBD1. This CDR3 has 15 amino acids. CDR1 and CDR2 from the germline V gene are KGHSH and LQKENI. J lost 9 bases, V lost 3 bases, and 6 bases had no gene match. The CDR3 here is CASSPTGTGGFIQYF. As DNA, the CDR3 is TGTGCCAGCTCACCGACCGGGACAGGGGGCTTCATTCAGTACTTC.